These 24 T cell receptor beta chains came from one sample sequenced in a study of blood T cell repertoires in COVID-19. TCRdb's table, derived via immunoSEQ multiplex PCR, lists solely in-frame clones and lacks some. The sample lists roughly 140,000 clones; about 85% were seen once. The material sequenced was peripheral blood. These receptors all come from a woman aged 60-70 years with active or convalescent COVID-19.

The V and J genes are TRBV19 and TRBJ2-3; TRBD1 might be the D (5 bases). The V end was cut by 5 bases, the J end by 0 bases, with 15 bases between. Germline values: CDR1 LNHDA, CDR2 SQIVND (reference sequence). The CDR3 is 16 amino acids. CDR3 amino acids: CASSPSTVYSTDTQYF. CDR3 nucleotides: TGTGCCAGTAGTCCCTCGACAGTCTATAGCACAGATACGCAGTATTTT.

A note on this clone: The germline gene is not matched at one end of the junction; a read error may be the cause. For the CDR3, the DNA is TGTGCTAGCAGCCCAGGGACAGGCCCGTCCTACGAGCAGTACTTC. It codes for CASSPGTGPSYEQYF. The chain joins TRBV7-7 to TRBJ2-7; 8 bases map to TRBD1. Per the germline V gene, CDR1 is SSHAT and CDR2 is FNYEAQ (reference sequence). The CDR3 is 15 residues long.

Only a few counts were recorded for this clone. The rearrangement links TRBV18 to TRBJ1-2; 7 positions match TRBD1. The germline gives CDR1 KGHSH, CDR2 LQKENI. V dropped 2 bases and J dropped 1; count of bases not matched to a gene: 1. The CDR3 sequence is 14 residues long. Here the CDR3 reads CASSPGTDNYGYTF. DNA for the CDR3: TGTGCCAGCTCACCAGGGACAGATAACTATGGCTACACCTTC.

CDR3 residues: CASSLASRARDEQFF. The CDR3 nucleotides read TGTGCCAGCAGCTTAGCGAGTAGGGCCAGGGATGAGCAGTTCTTC. The rearrangement links TRBV7-2 to TRBJ2-1; D might be TRBD1 (5 bases). V was shortened by 0 bases and J by 8 bases, with 14 bases between the two germline ends. The CDR3 is 15 residues long. The germline gives CDR1 SGHTA, CDR2 FQGNSA.

This clone has only a few counts. V usage is TRBV10-2 and J usage is TRBJ2-7; 9 nucleotides align to TRBD1. Trimming took 10 bases from V and 1 from J; bases not matched to a gene: 5. CDR1 WSHSY and CDR2 SAAADI come from the germline V gene. This CDR3 comprises 13 residues. CDR3 residues: CATETGGSYEQYF. CDR3 coding DNA: TGCGCCACCGAGACAGGGGGTTCCTACGAGCAGTACTTC.

This chain links TRBV4-1 with TRBJ2-1, with TRBD2 matching 7 bases. After removal of 1 base from V and 6 bases from J, the junction contained 9 bases not matched to a gene. Germline V gene sequence: CDR1 MGHRA, CDR2 YSYEKL. The CDR3 is 16 amino acids. CDR3: CASSQVVGGVFNEQFF. CDR3 DNA sequence: TGCGCCAGCAGCCAAGTGGTGGGGGGGGTTTTCAATGAGCAGTTCTTC.

The chain carries TRBV14 and TRBJ2-7, with TRBD1 matching over 7 bases. The CDR3 is made up of 15 amino acids. CDR1 is SGHDN and CDR2 is FVKESK in the germline V gene. V lost 4 bases and J lost 5; bases outside the gene matches: 11. DNA for the CDR3: TGTGCCAGCAGCCTCTTGGGACAGCTCCGGGACGAGCAGTACTTC. Translation gives CASSLLGQLRDEQYF.

The CDR3 DNA follows: TGCGCCAGCAGCCCACGGACAAGCTCCTACAATGAGCAGTTCTTC. Amino acids: CASSPRTSSYNEQFF. The chain combines TRBV5-1 with TRBJ2-1, with D perhaps TRBD1 (5 bases). CDR3 length: 15 residues. V gave up 4 bases and J gave up 0 bases, with 11 bases separating them. The germline CDR1 and CDR2 sequences are SGHRS and YFSETQ.

The chain couples TRBV12-5 to TRBJ2-6, with 7 nucleotides matching TRBD1. The CDR3 extends over 13 amino acids. Germline V CDR1 and CDR2: LGHNT, FRNRAP. As DNA, the CDR3 is TGTGCATTCAGGGGGACTGGGGCCAACGTCCTGACTTTC. Its protein is CAFRGTGANVLTF.

The CDR3 loop reads CASSRPGGDTEAFF. CDR3 coding DNA: TGTGCCAGCAGCCGCCCCGGCGGGGATACTGAAGCTTTCTTT. J is TRBJ1-1 and V is TRBV7-6; D unclear. The CDR3 spans 14 residues. Germline loops: CDR1 SGHVS, CDR2 FNYEAQ. V was shortened by 5 bases and J by 5 bases, with 15 bases between the two germline ends.

The chain combines TRBV12-3 or TRBV12-4 with TRBJ1-4; D remains unclear. This CDR3 comprises 13 residues. V lost 4 bases and J 3 bases, leaving 6 bases between the germline ends. CDR3 loop: CASSSQSNEKLFF. The CDR3 bases are TGTGCCAGCAGTTCACAGTCTAATGAAAAACTGTTTTTT.

In this sample, this clone turned up once. J is TRBJ1-6 and V is TRBV21-1. TRBV21-1 constitutes a pseudogene. The CDR3 has 17 residues. The CDR3 region is CASSLHLAGSYNSPLHF. For the CDR3, the DNA is TGTGCCAGCAGCCTTCACCTAGCGGGCAGCTATAATTCACCCCTCCACTTT.

The chain carries TRBV6-2 or TRBV6-3 and TRBJ1-2; 8 nucleotides agree with TRBD1. V lost 4 bases, J lost 2 bases, and 3 bases stayed unmatched. CDR1 and CDR2 from the germline V gene are MNHEY and SVGEGT. The CDR3 is made up of 14 amino acids. The CDR3 sequence is CASSSWTGNYGYTF. In nucleotides, the CDR3 is TGTGCCAGCAGTTCATGGACAGGGAACTATGGCTACACCTTC.

This clone turned up a few times. V and J are TRBV7-2 and TRBJ1-1; D is uncertain. Germline loops: CDR1 SGHTA, CDR2 FQGNSA. Trimming stripped 2 bases from V and 4 bases from J, with 11 bases between. The CDR3 is 14 amino acids. CDR3 nucleotides: TGTGCCAGCAGCTTAATAGATATCGGCACTGAAGCTTTCTTT. Its protein product is CASSLIDIGTEAFF.

This clone showed up just a few times. The chain joins TRBV7-2 to TRBJ1-5; 9 bases are shared with TRBD1. CDR1 is SGHTA, CDR2 FQGNSA, per germline. The CDR3 extends over 13 amino acids. The V gene end was trimmed by 10 bases and the J gene end by 6 bases; junction bases not matched to a gene: 7. The CDR3, as DNA: TGTGCCACCGGGGACAGGGTTGGTCAGCCCCAGCATTTT. Translated, it gives CATGDRVGQPQHF. Looking up the rest from reference TRBV7-2 and TRBJ1-5 gives the full variable domain: GAGVSQSPSNKVTEKGKDVELRCDPISGHTALYWYRQSLGQGLEFLIYFQGNSAPDKSGLPSDRFSAERTGGSVSTLTIQRTQQEDSAVYLCATGDRVGQPQHFGDGTRLSIL.

The genes are TRBV5-8 and TRBJ1-1; tentative D call: TRBD1 (5 bases). CDR3 length equals 13 residues. Germline CDR1 SGHTS, CDR2 YDEGEE. Trimming cost V 4 bases and J 1 base, with 8 bases left between them. The CDR3 region is CASSIDRNTEAFF. CDR3 bases: TGTGCCAGCAGCATCGACAGGAACACTGAAGCTTTCTTT.

V is TRBV9 and J is TRBJ1-5, with a weak D call TRBD1 (6 bases). From germline, CDR1 is SGDLS and CDR2 YYNGEE. The germline V and J ends were trimmed by 4 bases and 9 bases, with 23 bases remaining between them. The CDR3 extends over 16 amino acids. In DNA, the CDR3 is TGTGCCAGCAGCCCCGGGTTTGCGGGGGCAAACGGGCCCCAGCATTTT. Translation gives CASSPGFAGANGPQHF.

The chain carries TRBV19 and TRBJ1-1; the match to TRBD1 covers 9 bases. Looked up from germline, CDR1 is LNHDA and CDR2 is SQIVND (reference sequence). This CDR3 has 14 amino acids. V shed 5 bases and J 0 bases; nucleotides not matched to a gene: 1. This chain's CDR3 is CASSGTGLNTEAFF. DNA of the CDR3: TGTGCCAGTAGTGGGACAGGGTTGAACACTGAAGCTTTCTTT.

The V gene is TRBV19, the J gene TRBJ2-3; D may be TRBD1 (6 bases). Germline V CDR1 and CDR2: LNHDA, SQIVND (reference sequence). The CDR3 length is 14 residues. Between the trimmed V and J ends, which lost 5 bases and 4 bases, there was a span of 13 bases. The DNA for the CDR3 is TGTGCCAGTAGTTTAGGACAGCGTCCAGATACGCAGTATTTT. This codes for CASSLGQRPDTQYF.

The chain has TRBV4-1 and TRBJ2-3; D not resolved. The germline CDR1 and CDR2 sequences are MGHRA and YSYEKL. This CDR3 region has 17 residues. V dropped 1 base and J dropped 0 bases, with 14 bases sitting between them. In DNA, the CDR3 is TGCGCCAGCAGCCAAGTATTAAGCACTCGTAGCACAGATACGCAGTATTTT. Encoded protein: CASSQVLSTRSTDTQYF.

This chain connects TRBV7-9 to TRBJ1-1, with D perhaps TRBD1 (5 bases). The ends were cut back, 1 base at V and 6 bases at J, with 6 bases in the middle. The CDR3 runs 12 residues. Per germline, CDR1 SEHNR and CDR2 FQNEAQ (reference sequence). The CDR3 region has the DNA TGTGCCAGCAGCTTAGAAGGGGCTGAAGCTTTCTTT. Translated, it gives CASSLEGAEAFF.

The rearrangement uses TRBV5-1 and TRBJ1-6; tentatively, D is TRBD1 (5 bases). CDR3 length: 16 amino acids. Germline CDR1 SGHRS, CDR2 YFSETQ. V was pared by 1 base and J by 9 bases, with 17 bases between. Here the CDR3 DNA reads TGCGCCAGCAGCTTGCAAGGGGTCGAAACGACTTCACCCCTCCACTTT. It specifies CASSLQGVETTSPLHF.

The rearrangement links TRBV6-5 to TRBJ2-2, with 8 bases aligning to TRBD2. V was clipped by 5 bases and J by 0 bases; unmatched bases: 2. CDR1 MNHEY and CDR2 SVGAGI come from the germline V gene. This CDR3 spans 15 amino acids. As DNA, the CDR3 is TGTGCCAGCAGTAGGCGGGGGGCGAACACCGGGGAGCTGTTTTTT. This translates into CASSRRGANTGELFF.

CDR3 nucleotides: TGTGCCAGTAGTATCATGGGGACAGCATCCTACAATGAGCAGTTCTTC. Its translation: CASSIMGTASYNEQFF. This rearrangement joins TRBV19 to TRBJ2-1, with TRBD1 matching 7 bases. Germline CDR1 reads LNHDA; CDR2 reads SQIVND (reference sequence). The trim removed 3 bases at V and 1 base at J, leaving 6 bases unmatched. This CDR3 has 16 amino acids.